This is a list of T cell receptor beta chains from one sample in a study of cytomegalovirus exposure and HLA in healthy donors. Profiled with immunoSEQ multiplex PCR; TCRdb holds only in-frame clones, not every one. Of about 120,000 clones in the sample, 75% to 90% were seen once. The sample taken for sequencing was PBMCs. The origin of the receptors is a woman younger than 35 in good health and CMV-seronegative. Each CDR3 is given without its conserved first and last residue.

TRBJ2-3 11 TRBV2 ASRQPSTDTQY
TRBJ2-5 13 TRBV9 ASSPHWSDQETQY
TRBJ1-5 16 TRBV27 ASSSYPPDRGVGQPQH
TRBJ1-2 16 TRBV19 ASSTTPGTVSLNYGYT
TRBJ2-3 13 TRBV28 ASRGAGANTDTQY
TRBJ2-7 16 TRBV27 ASSLSKGGLADSYEQY
TRBJ1-5 18 TRBV16 ASSQFGRETGRVSNQPQH
TRBJ2-5 11 TRBV18 ASSPPGEETQY
TRBJ2-5 15 TRBV7-2 ASSPWTSGRYQETQY
TRBJ1-2 14 TRBV9 ASSVRDRRASGGYT
TRBJ1-2 12 TRBV18 ASSRNGVGNGYT
TRBJ2-3 13 TRBV27 ASSLRWTPVDTQY
TRBJ1-5 12 TRBV7-2 ASSLGQLNQPQH
TRBJ2-3 11 TRBV2 ASSGYGGDTQY
TRBJ2-3 12 TRBV5-1 ASSRENEGDTQY
TRBJ2-7 9 TRBV7-9 ASSPSYEQY
TRBJ2-2 12 TRBV2 ASHGDLDTGELF
TRBJ2-2 14 TRBV5-1 ASSLGQPRNTGELF
TRBJ2-6 15 TRBV6-1 ASSEGDRVAGANVLT
TRBJ1-3 12 TRBV5-1 ASSPGRAGNTIY
TRBJ1-2 11 TRBV4-3 ASSQGGGGGYT
TRBJ2-5 10 TRBV29-1 SAGLGEETQY
TRBJ1-2 11 TRBV23-1 ASSQPGPYGYT
TRBJ2-2 11 TRBV5-4 ASSRDTTGELF
TRBJ2-2 11 TRBV10-1 ASSDTNTGELF
TRBJ1-1 13 TRBV10-3 AISAGEGANTEAF
TRBJ2-7 10 TRBV7-2 ASSRGTYEQY
TRBJ2-7 12 TRBV6-5 ASSYQGGIYEQY
TRBJ1-4 12 TRBV19 ASKQQGAYEKLF
TRBJ2-3 13 TRBV2 ASSGLTSSSGTQY
TRBJ1-3 12 TRBV25-1 ASSEWPSGNTIY
TRBJ1-1 11 TRBV19 ASSMFARGDAF
TRBJ1-1 11 TRBV18 ASSDSINTEAF
TRBJ2-3 11 TRBV30 AWRTGGADTQY
TRBJ1-1 10 TRBV5-1 ASSLDGTEAF
TRBJ2-5 12 TRBV7-6 ASSLVSGSETQY
TRBJ2-2 12 TRBV5-1 ASSLNRGSGELF
TRBJ2-2 14 TRBV28 ASSPLAGLNTGELF
TRBJ2-3 13 TRBV27 ASSPPGQTTDTQY
TRBJ2-5 11 TRBV25-1 ASRPGGAETQY
TRBJ2-7 13 TRBV28 ASSSSSGGRMEQY
TRBJ2-5 16 TRBV14 ASSQGIGGRSPKETQY
TRBJ2-5 13 TRBV5-1 ASSLGTGSGETQY
TRBJ2-1 14 TRBV6-4 ASSGSGRSSYNEQF
TRBJ2-3 13 TRBV30 AWISAASGTNTQY
TRBJ2-7 12 TRBV5-6 ASSFLESSYEQY
TRBJ2-7 13 TRBV7-2 ASSLGGGGKSEQY
TRBJ1-1 13 TRBV11-3 ASSETGQGNTEAF
TRBJ2-4 9 TRBV29-1 SVGGGDIQY
TRBJ2-5 15 TRBV4-2 ASSQEPTGSYQETQY
TRBJ1-2 13 TRBV14 ASSPFSGTGGRYT